This T cell receptor (beta chain) was obtained from a study of blood T cells in healthy people across ages. The ends were cut back, 4 bases at V and 4 bases at J, with 11 bases in the middle. Germline-derived CDR1 and CDR2 are SGHVS and FNYEAQ. The CDR3 contains 14 residues. Donors each provided ten milliliters of peripheral blood. The authors extracted at least 6 micrograms of total RNA per sample. A remark on this clonotype: The antigen is unknown.

The authors ran a second PCR of roughly 6 to 12 cycles using a sample-barcoded 5' primer and a J-beta primer mix. All cDNA molecules were each tagged by a template-switch adaptor with 12 random nucleotides. TCRdb recomputed calls from the 5' RACE reads with MiXCR, one row per CDR3 protein. This sample carries roughly 1.4 million distinct CDR3 sequences, 59% of them seen once, and the ten largest clones take under 8.5%. Study-wide findings and caveats: Relative to aged donors, long-lived donors carried more naive CD4+ cells and displayed higher diversity.

This clonotype was obtained from a man aged 18 to 30 in good health. The V call is TRBV7-6, the J call TRBJ1-3, with a tentative D call TRBD1 (5 bases). Material for sequencing was blood. The CDR3 loop is CASSSQGLGNTIYF. CDR3 sequence (DNA): TGTGCCAGCAGCTCCCAGGGACTGGGAAACACCATATATTTT.